The T cell receptor beta chain described here comes from a study of molecular identifiers for immune sequencing clone quantification. In its sample, this clonotype was seen many times. Trimming removed 1 base from V and 11 bases from J, with 14 bases in between. The germline V gene encodes CDR1 LGHDT and CDR2 YNNKEL (reference sequence). The CDR3 totals 14 residues. TCRdb ran MiXCR on the PCR reads and lists one entry per CDR3 protein. The repertoire includes a few hundred thousand distinct CDR3 sequences, around 25% of them detected once, and about 0.75% sits in the top ten. The sample consisted of naive CD8+ T cells from blood, with Jurkat cell RNA spiked in. Subset denoted: FACS-sorted CD8+CD4-CCR7+CD45RA+ naive T cells. The V gene is TRBV3-1, the J gene TRBJ1-4, with D unresolved. The clonotype originates from a human donor in good health. Some libraries in this study had Jurkat cell RNA spiked in. The CDR3, as DNA: TGTGCCAGCAGCCAAGGGCAGCTTTTCGGGAAACTGTTTTTT. Protein sequence: CASSQGQLFGKLFF.